These T cell receptor beta chains were read from a single sample in a study of T cells in Graves' hyperthyroidism and ophthalmopathy. TCRdb re-called the multiplex PCR reads through MiXCR, storing one row per CDR3 protein. The repertoire includes some 500,000 distinct CDR3 sequences, about 15% of them detected once, and less than 20% sits in the top ten. The material sequenced was blood. The receptors here all came from a woman under 30 with Graves' hyperthyroidism. Both conserved end residues are part of each CDR3. D genes are given only for firm matches. Clone size is stated in some rows and not others, as once, few, many or a class when expanded.

clone_size: .
j_call: TRBJ1-3
v_call: TRBV12-3/TRBV12-4
d_call: .
cdr3_nt: TGTGCCAGCAGCCAACGGGGGGGCGCAGATGGAAACACCATATATTTT
cdr3_aa: CASSQRGGADGNTIYF

clone_size: many
j_call: TRBJ1-1
v_call: TRBV19
d_call: .
cdr3_nt: TGTGCCAGTAGTATTGTTAGGGGCTGGAACACTGAAGCTTTCTTT
cdr3_aa: CASSIVRGWNTEAFF

clone_size: many
j_call: TRBJ1-6
v_call: TRBV3-1
d_call: TRBD1
cdr3_nt: TGTGCCAGCAGCCTTGGGACAGGGCAAAATTCACCCCTCCACTTT
cdr3_aa: CASSLGTGQNSPLHF

clone_size: .
j_call: TRBJ2-7
v_call: TRBV9
d_call: TRBD1
cdr3_nt: TGTGCCAGCAGCGTTGGCTGGCAGGGGGCTTCCTACGAGCAGTACTTC
cdr3_aa: CASSVGWQGASYEQYF

clone_size: .
j_call: TRBJ1-6
v_call: TRBV28
d_call: .
cdr3_nt: TGTGCCAGCAGTTTATATTCGGGGCAGATTACGAGCTCCTATAATTCACCCCTCCACTTT
cdr3_aa: CASSLYSGQITSSYNSPLHF

clone_size: .
j_call: TRBJ2-3
v_call: TRBV5-1
d_call: .
cdr3_nt: TGCGCCAGCAGCTTGGACGACAGTCGAAGCACAGATACGCAGTATTTT
cdr3_aa: CASSLDDSRSTDTQYF

clone_size: .
j_call: TRBJ2-1
v_call: TRBV19
d_call: .
cdr3_nt: TGTGCCAGTAGTATGAATCCTGACAGGCCCCTGGACAATGAGCAGTTCTTC
cdr3_aa: CASSMNPDRPLDNEQFF

clone_size: .
j_call: TRBJ2-3
v_call: TRBV3-1
d_call: .
cdr3_nt: TGTGCCAGCAGCCAGTACGTGGGGGACCCAACCACAGATACGCAGTATTTT
cdr3_aa: CASSQYVGDPTTDTQYF

clone_size: many
j_call: TRBJ2-3
v_call: TRBV27
d_call: TRBD1
cdr3_nt: TGTGCCAGCAGTATGGACAGGAGCACAGATACGCAGTATTTT
cdr3_aa: CASSMDRSTDTQYF

clone_size: once
j_call: TRBJ1-3
v_call: TRBV9
d_call: .
cdr3_nt: TGTGCCAGCGGCTCCCCAATTGGGAGCACCATATATTTT
cdr3_aa: CASGSPIGSTIYF

clone_size: many
j_call: TRBJ1-5
v_call: TRBV6-1
d_call: .
cdr3_nt: TGTGCCAGCAGTGACCTTGGGGGGGGTAGGCAGCCCCAGCATTTT
cdr3_aa: CASSDLGGGRQPQHF

clone_size: few
j_call: TRBJ2-1
v_call: TRBV20-1
d_call: TRBD2
cdr3_nt: TGCAGTGCCCACGGACTAGCGGACTACAATGAGCAGTTCTTC
cdr3_aa: CSAHGLADYNEQFF

clone_size: .
j_call: TRBJ1-1
v_call: TRBV9
d_call: .
cdr3_nt: TGTGCCAGCAGCGTAGCGGACAGTGAAGCTTTCTTT
cdr3_aa: CASSVADSEAFF

clone_size: few
j_call: TRBJ2-1
v_call: TRBV6-1
d_call: TRBD2
cdr3_nt: TGTGCCAGCAGCGCAGGCGGGAGTTTGGGAGATGAGCAGTTCTTC
cdr3_aa: CASSAGGSLGDEQFF

clone_size: many
j_call: TRBJ1-5
v_call: TRBV3-1
d_call: .
cdr3_nt: TGTGCCAGCAGCCGAGGGGACTCCCGATTCGGTCAGCCCCAGCATTTT
cdr3_aa: CASSRGDSRFGQPQHF

clone_size: many
j_call: TRBJ2-7
v_call: TRBV11-2
d_call: .
cdr3_nt: TGTGCCAGCAGAACAGCGATCCAGGGCCCCCACGAGCAGTACTTC
cdr3_aa: CASRTAIQGPHEQYF

clone_size: .
j_call: TRBJ2-5
v_call: TRBV9
d_call: .
cdr3_nt: TGTGCCAGCAGCGTATTCCCTTCGAAGGAGACCCAGTACTTC
cdr3_aa: CASSVFPSKETQYF

clone_size: .
j_call: TRBJ1-1
v_call: TRBV3-1
d_call: .
cdr3_nt: TGTGCCAGCAGCCAAGTCAGGGGCACTGAAGCTTTCTTT
cdr3_aa: CASSQVRGTEAFF

clone_size: .
j_call: TRBJ2-4
v_call: TRBV30
d_call: TRBD2
cdr3_nt: TGTGCCTGGAGCCTCTACCGAGGACTAGCGGGAGTCCCAGGTTCGGAGGCCAAAAACATTCAGTACTTC
cdr3_aa: CAWSLYRGLAGVPGSEAKNIQYF

clone_size: .
j_call: TRBJ2-1
v_call: TRBV6-1
d_call: .
cdr3_nt: TGTGCCAGCAGTGATTGGGCCGCCCGCTCCTACAATGAGCAGTTCTTC
cdr3_aa: CASSDWAARSYNEQFF

clone_size: .
j_call: TRBJ2-7
v_call: TRBV6-1
d_call: TRBD2
cdr3_nt: TGTGCCAGCAGTACTGGCCCACCGCTAGCGGGCTACGAGCAGTACTTC
cdr3_aa: CASSTGPPLAGYEQYF

clone_size: many
j_call: TRBJ1-1
v_call: TRBV5-1
d_call: TRBD1
cdr3_nt: TGCGCCAGCAGCTTACAACAGGGGTGGGACACTGAAGCTTTCTTT
cdr3_aa: CASSLQQGWDTEAFF

clone_size: .
j_call: TRBJ1-3
v_call: TRBV3-1
d_call: TRBD1
cdr3_nt: TGTGCCAGCAGCCAAGACTACAGGGGGTTTATGGACACCATATATTTT
cdr3_aa: CASSQDYRGFMDTIYF

clone_size: few
j_call: TRBJ2-3
v_call: TRBV6-5
d_call: TRBD2
cdr3_nt: TGTGCCAGCAGTTACGGACTAGCGGGAGGGGATACGCAGTATTTT
cdr3_aa: CASSYGLAGGDTQYF

clone_size: .
j_call: TRBJ1-1
v_call: TRBV10-3
d_call: TRBD1
cdr3_nt: TGTGCCATCAGGGTTGGGACAGACACTGAAGCTTTCTTT
cdr3_aa: CAIRVGTDTEAFF

clone_size: many
j_call: TRBJ2-2
v_call: TRBV20-1
d_call: .
cdr3_nt: TGCAGTGCTAGAGGCAACACGGGCACCGGGGAGCTGTTTTTT
cdr3_aa: CSARGNTGTGELFF

clone_size: many
j_call: TRBJ1-1
v_call: TRBV12-5
d_call: .
cdr3_nt: TGTGCTAGTGGTTGGGAGACTGAAGCTTTCTTT
cdr3_aa: CASGWETEAFF

clone_size: .
j_call: TRBJ2-1
v_call: TRBV18
d_call: .
cdr3_nt: TGTGCCAGCTCACCACCTTTAGCTCGGGAGAGTGAGCAGTTCTTC
cdr3_aa: CASSPPLARESEQFF

clone_size: .
j_call: TRBJ2-2
v_call: TRBV29-1
d_call: TRBD2
cdr3_nt: TGCAGCGCAGAGGGACTAGCGGGTAGGACGAGGGAGCTGTTTTTT
cdr3_aa: CSAEGLAGRTRELFF

clone_size: .
j_call: TRBJ2-3
v_call: TRBV2
d_call: TRBD2
cdr3_nt: TGTGCCAGCAGTGAAGATATTCCCAGACTAGCGGGAAGTTTGGTAGATACGCAGTATTTT
cdr3_aa: CASSEDIPRLAGSLVDTQYF

clone_size: .
j_call: TRBJ2-2
v_call: TRBV18
d_call: .
cdr3_nt: TGTGCCAGCTCAGCAGACTTGAACACCGGGGAGCTGTTTTTT
cdr3_aa: CASSADLNTGELFF

clone_size: .
j_call: TRBJ2-5
v_call: TRBV20-1
d_call: TRBD2
cdr3_nt: TGCAGTGCTAGAGGGGAGACTAGCGGGAGGGGTTGGGAGACCCAGTACTTC
cdr3_aa: CSARGETSGRGWETQYF

clone_size: .
j_call: TRBJ1-1
v_call: TRBV30
d_call: TRBD1
cdr3_nt: TGTGCCTGCTGTACAGGGGGCGGCACTGAAGCTTTCTTT
cdr3_aa: CACCTGGGTEAFF

clone_size: many
j_call: TRBJ2-1
v_call: TRBV20-1
d_call: .
cdr3_nt: TGCAGTGCCGCTAACACCCGCTCCTACAATGAGCAGTTCTTC
cdr3_aa: CSAANTRSYNEQFF

clone_size: many
j_call: TRBJ1-1
v_call: TRBV3-1
d_call: .
cdr3_nt: TGTGCCAGCAGCCAAGCATATACCATGAACACTGAAGCTTTCTTT
cdr3_aa: CASSQAYTMNTEAFF

clone_size: many
j_call: TRBJ1-1
v_call: TRBV6-1
d_call: .
cdr3_nt: TGTGCCAGCACCCCCCTACAGCTTGAAGCTTTCTTT
cdr3_aa: CASTPLQLEAFF

clone_size: once
j_call: TRBJ2-2
v_call: TRBV28
d_call: TRBD1
cdr3_nt: TGTGCCACAAACCCAGGACAGGGGGCCGGGGAGCTGTTTTTT
cdr3_aa: CATNPGQGAGELFF

clone_size: many
j_call: TRBJ1-1
v_call: TRBV9
d_call: TRBD1
cdr3_nt: TGTGCCAGCAGTAAGACAGGGCTGGGGACTGAAGCTTTCTTT
cdr3_aa: CASSKTGLGTEAFF

clone_size: .
j_call: TRBJ2-7
v_call: TRBV5-1
d_call: TRBD1
cdr3_nt: TGCGCCAGCAGCTTGCAGGGGGCCCACGAGCAGTACTTC
cdr3_aa: CASSLQGAHEQYF

clone_size: .
j_call: TRBJ1-3
v_call: TRBV5-5
d_call: .
cdr3_nt: TGTGCCAGCAGCTTCCCCGGACAGATCTCTGGAAACACCATATATTTT
cdr3_aa: CASSFPGQISGNTIYF

clone_size: many
j_call: TRBJ2-2
v_call: TRBV6-1
d_call: .
cdr3_nt: TGTGCCAGCACAAAACCGGAGGGACATGGCACCGGGGAGCTGTTTTTT
cdr3_aa: CASTKPEGHGTGELFF

clone_size: few
j_call: TRBJ1-1
v_call: TRBV19
d_call: .
cdr3_nt: TGTGCCAGTAGTATTCGGGCGAACACTGAAGCTTTCTTT
cdr3_aa: CASSIRANTEAFF

clone_size: many
j_call: TRBJ2-1
v_call: TRBV5-6
d_call: .
cdr3_nt: TGTGCCAGCAGCTTTGTTCCGAGCTCCTACAATGAGCAGTTCTTC
cdr3_aa: CASSFVPSSYNEQFF

clone_size: .
j_call: TRBJ1-5
v_call: TRBV4-1
d_call: .
cdr3_nt: TGCGCCAGCAGCCAAGTGACGGGTGAGGTTAATCAGCCCCAGCATTTT
cdr3_aa: CASSQVTGEVNQPQHF

clone_size: few
j_call: TRBJ2-5
v_call: TRBV7-9
d_call: .
cdr3_nt: TGTGCCAGCAGCACCCCCACAGGTTCAGAGACCCAGTACTTC
cdr3_aa: CASSTPTGSETQYF

clone_size: many
j_call: TRBJ2-7
v_call: TRBV7-8
d_call: TRBD2
cdr3_nt: TGTGCCATCACGCCCTGGACTAGCGGCCCCTACGAGCAGTACTTC
cdr3_aa: CAITPWTSGPYEQYF

clone_size: .
j_call: TRBJ1-2
v_call: TRBV12-5
d_call: .
cdr3_nt: TGTGCTAGTGGTTTACAGGGCGAAGGCTACACCTTC
cdr3_aa: CASGLQGEGYTF

clone_size: many
j_call: TRBJ1-1
v_call: TRBV19
d_call: .
cdr3_nt: TGTGCCAGTAGTATAGATAATAAGGGAGGGTGGACCACTGAAGCTTTCTTT
cdr3_aa: CASSIDNKGGWTTEAFF

clone_size: few
j_call: TRBJ1-5
v_call: TRBV27
d_call: TRBD1
cdr3_nt: TGTGCCAGCAGTTTAGGGCGGGGACAGGGGGCCCAGCATTTT
cdr3_aa: CASSLGRGQGAQHF

clone_size: many
j_call: TRBJ1-5
v_call: TRBV6-6
d_call: .
cdr3_nt: TGTGCCAGCAGTTACTCGTCGGGGTCCGGTCAGCCCCAGCATTTT
cdr3_aa: CASSYSSGSGQPQHF